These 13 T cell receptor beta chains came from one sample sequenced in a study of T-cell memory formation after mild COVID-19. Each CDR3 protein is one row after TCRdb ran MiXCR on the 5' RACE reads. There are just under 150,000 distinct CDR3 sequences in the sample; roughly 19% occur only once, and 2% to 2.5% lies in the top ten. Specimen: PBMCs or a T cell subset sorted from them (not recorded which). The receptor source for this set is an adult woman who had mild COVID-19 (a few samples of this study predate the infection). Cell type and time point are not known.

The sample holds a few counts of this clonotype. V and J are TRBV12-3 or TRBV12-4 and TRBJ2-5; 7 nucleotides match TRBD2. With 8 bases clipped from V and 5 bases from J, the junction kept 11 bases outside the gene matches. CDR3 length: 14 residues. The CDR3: CASLGLAEWETQYF. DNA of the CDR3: TGTGCCAGCTTAGGGCTAGCGGAATGGGAGACCCAGTACTTC.

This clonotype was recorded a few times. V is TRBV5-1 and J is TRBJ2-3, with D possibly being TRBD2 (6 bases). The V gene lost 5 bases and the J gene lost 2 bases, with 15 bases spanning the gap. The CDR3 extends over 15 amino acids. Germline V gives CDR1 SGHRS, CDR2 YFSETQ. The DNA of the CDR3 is TGCGCCAGCAGAAAGGAGGGCCAAAACACAGATACGCAGTATTTT. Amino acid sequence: CASRKEGQNTDTQYF.

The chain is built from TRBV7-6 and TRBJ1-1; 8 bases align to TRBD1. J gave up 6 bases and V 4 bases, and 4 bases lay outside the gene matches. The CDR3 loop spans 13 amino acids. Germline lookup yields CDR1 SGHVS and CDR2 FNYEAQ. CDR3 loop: CASSSGTGAEAFF. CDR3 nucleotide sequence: TGTGCCAGCAGCTCAGGGACAGGAGCTGAAGCTTTCTTT.

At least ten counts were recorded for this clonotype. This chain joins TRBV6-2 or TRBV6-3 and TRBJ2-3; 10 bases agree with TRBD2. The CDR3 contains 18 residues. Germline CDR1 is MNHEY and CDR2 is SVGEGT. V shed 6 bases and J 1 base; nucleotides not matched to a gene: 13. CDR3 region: CASSQGLASLSGTDTQYF. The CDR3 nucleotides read TGTGCCAGCAGCCAGGGACTAGCGAGCCTCTCCGGCACAGATACGCAGTATTTT.

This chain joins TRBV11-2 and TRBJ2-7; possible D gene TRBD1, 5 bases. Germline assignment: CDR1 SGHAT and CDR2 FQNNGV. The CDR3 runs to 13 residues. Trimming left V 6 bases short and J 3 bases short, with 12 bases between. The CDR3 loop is CASSRDRLYEQYF. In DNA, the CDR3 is TGTGCCAGCAGTCGTGACAGACTCTACGAGCAGTACTTC. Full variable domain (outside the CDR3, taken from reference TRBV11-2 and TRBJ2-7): EAGVAQSPRYKIIEKRQSVAFWCNPISGHATLYWYQQILGQGPKLLIQFQNNGVVDDSQLPKDRFSAERLKGVDSTLKIQPAKLEDSAVYLCASSRDRLYEQYFGPGTRLTVT.

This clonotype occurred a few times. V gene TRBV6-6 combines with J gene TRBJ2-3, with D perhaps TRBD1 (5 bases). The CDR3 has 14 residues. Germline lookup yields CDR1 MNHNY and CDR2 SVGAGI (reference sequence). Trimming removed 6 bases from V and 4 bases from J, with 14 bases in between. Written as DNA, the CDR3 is TGTGCCAGCAGGGGAATCCTAGGGGCAGATACGCAGTATTTT. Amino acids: CASRGILGADTQYF.

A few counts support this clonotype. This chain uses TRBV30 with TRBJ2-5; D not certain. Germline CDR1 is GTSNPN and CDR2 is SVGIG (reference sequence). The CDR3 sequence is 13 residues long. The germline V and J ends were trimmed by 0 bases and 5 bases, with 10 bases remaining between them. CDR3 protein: CAWSVRSRETQYF. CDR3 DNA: TGTGCCTGGAGTGTACGTTCCAGGGAGACCCAGTACTTC.

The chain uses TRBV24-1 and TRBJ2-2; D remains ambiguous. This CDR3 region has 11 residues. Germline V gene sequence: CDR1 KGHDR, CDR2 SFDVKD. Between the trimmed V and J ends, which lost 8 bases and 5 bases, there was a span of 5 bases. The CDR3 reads CATTSTGELFF. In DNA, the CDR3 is TGTGCCACCACATCGACCGGGGAGCTGTTTTTT.

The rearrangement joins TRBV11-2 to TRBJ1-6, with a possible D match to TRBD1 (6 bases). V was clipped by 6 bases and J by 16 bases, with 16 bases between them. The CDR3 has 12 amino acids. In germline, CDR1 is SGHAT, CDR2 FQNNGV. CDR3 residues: CASSYLSGHLHF. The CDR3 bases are TGTGCCAGCAGTTACCTTTCGGGACATCTCCACTTT.

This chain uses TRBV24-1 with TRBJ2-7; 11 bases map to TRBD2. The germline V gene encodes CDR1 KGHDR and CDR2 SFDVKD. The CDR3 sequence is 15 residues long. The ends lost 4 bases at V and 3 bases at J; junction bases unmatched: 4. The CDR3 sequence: CATSDYTSGGYEQYF. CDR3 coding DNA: TGTGCCACCAGTGACTACACTAGCGGGGGCTACGAGCAGTACTTC.

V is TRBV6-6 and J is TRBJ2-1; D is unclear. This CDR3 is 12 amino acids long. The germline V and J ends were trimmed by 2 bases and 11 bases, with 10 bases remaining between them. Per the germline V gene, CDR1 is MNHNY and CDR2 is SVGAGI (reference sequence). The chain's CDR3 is CASSYEWAQQFF. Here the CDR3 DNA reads TGTGCCAGCAGTTACGAGTGGGCTCAGCAGTTCTTC.

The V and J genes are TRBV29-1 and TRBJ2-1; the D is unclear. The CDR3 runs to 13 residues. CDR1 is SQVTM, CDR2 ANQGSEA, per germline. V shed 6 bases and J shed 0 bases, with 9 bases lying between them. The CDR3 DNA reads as TGCAGCGTCGGTAGCAGCTCCTACAATGAGCAGTTCTTC. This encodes CSVGSSSYNEQFF.

The CDR3 is CASSPNVMGPGYTF. The CDR3 nucleotides read TGTGCCAGCAGTCCAAATGTCATGGGGCCCGGCTACACCTTC. The genes are TRBV6-2 or TRBV6-3 and TRBJ1-2, with a weak D call TRBD1 (5 bases). Trimming cost V 5 bases and J 8 bases, with 18 bases left between them. Germline CDR1 reads MNHEY; CDR2 reads SVGEGT. The CDR3 contains 14 residues.